This T cell receptor (beta chain) was sequenced for a study of Ad26.COV2.S vaccination and SARS-CoV-2 variants. Whole-study context: Donor participated within the Ad26.COV2.S arm of the COV1001 trial.

The treatment denotes: some 20 received Ad26.COV2.S at low or high dose, single or two shots; 5 received placebo; per-sample allocation not given. Sampling was done on day 63 after the first vaccine or placebo injection. An Ad26 vector expressing Wuhan-strain SARS-CoV-2 spike constituted the vaccine. Regarding this clone: As yet, its antigen is unknown.

Trimming left V 9 bases short and J 0 bases short, with 24 bases between. CDR1 is LNHDA and CDR2 is SQIVND in the germline V gene (reference sequence). The CDR3 has 18 amino acids. Findings of the study overall: Participants given vaccine showed non-spike TCR breadth similar to that of placebo recipients.

Produced via immunoSEQ multiplex PCR; TCRdb's table is partial and in-frame only. The sample carries about 430,000 clones, roughly 90% recorded once. This TCR came from a person between 18 and 59 years old who received the Ad26.COV2.S COVID-19 vaccine or a placebo. Source: peripheral blood, taken in a trial of Ad26.COV2.S vaccine versus placebo. V is TRBV19 and J is TRBJ1-5; D is possibly TRBD1 (6 bases). CDR3 sequence: CASRNRVGGIYSNQPQHF. CDR3 DNA: TGTGCCAGCAGAAACAGGGTGGGGGGGATTTATAGCAATCAGCCCCAGCATTTT.